Listed below are T cell receptor beta chains from one sample, sequenced in a study of brain T cells in children with intractable seizures. Clones were sequenced by immunoSEQ multiplex PCR, and TCRdb holds only the in-frame ones, with some missing. The sample has 340,000 or so clones; about 93% are singletons. The material sequenced was peripheral blood, taken less than 6 months after surgery. Every receptor here comes from a boy younger than two with tuberous sclerosis and intractable seizures. Both conserved end residues are part of each CDR3. Fields, in order: D gene, J gene, V gene, CDR3 length, clone size, CDR3 protein, CDR3 DNA. A D gene is named only where the DNA matches it firmly. Not every row has a clone size; where given, it reads once, few, many or a size class.

TRBD2,TRBJ2-1,TRBV2,16,NA,CASRGTSVSSYNEQFF,TGTGCCAGCAGGGGTACTAGCGTAAGCTCCTACAATGAGCAGTTCTTC
TRBD2,TRBJ2-2,TRBV7-3,17,once,CASSSKTSGRRTGELFF,TGTGCCAGCAGCTCGAAAACTAGCGGGAGAAGAACCGGGGAGCTGTTTTTT
NA,TRBJ2-2,TRBV24-1,18,NA,CATSDLILGPPNTGELFF,TGTGCCACCAGTGATTTGATTCTGGGCCCTCCGAACACCGGGGAGCTGTTTTTT
NA,TRBJ1-4,TRBV10-3,17,NA,CAISELKTGRQGEKLFF,TGTGCCATCAGTGAGTTAAAAACGGGTCGCCAGGGTGAAAAACTGTTTTTT
NA,TRBJ1-1,TRBV9,14,NA,CASSSHASVTEAFF,TGTGCCAGCAGCAGCCACGCGAGTGTCACTGAAGCTTTCTTT
TRBD1,TRBJ2-7,TRBV7-9,14,NA,CASSIWDRNYEQYF,TGTGCCAGCAGCATCTGGGACAGAAACTACGAGCAGTACTTC
TRBD1,TRBJ1-1,TRBV2,14,few,CASSETGAYTEAFF,TGTGCCAGCAGTGAAACAGGGGCCTACACTGAAGCTTTCTTT
NA,TRBJ1-1,TRBV28,13,NA,CASSWITNTEAFF,TGTGCCAGCAGTTGGATTACGAACACTGAAGCTTTCTTT
NA,TRBJ2-5,TRBV19,16,NA,CAASKSGRGPAETQYF,TGTGCCGCCTCCAAATCGGGGCGGGGACCCGCAGAGACCCAGTACTTC
TRBD1,TRBJ1-1,TRBV7-6,13,NA,CASSNRGNTEAFF,TGTGCCAGCAGCAACAGGGGGAACACTGAAGCTTTCTTT
TRBD1,TRBJ1-2,TRBV28,18,NA,CASSLIRARTGGSYGYTF,TGTGCCAGCAGTTTAATTAGGGCCCGGACAGGGGGTAGTTATGGCTACACCTTC
NA,TRBJ1-2,TRBV4-2,15,NA,CASSQTLSPDYGYTF,TGTGCCAGCAGCCAGACCCTCTCCCCAGACTATGGCTACACCTTC
TRBD2,TRBJ2-7,TRBV27,15,NA,CASSLSGLGAYEQYF,TGTGCCAGCAGTTTATCTGGACTAGGGGCCTACGAGCAGTACTTC
NA,TRBJ1-3,TRBV19,13,NA,CASSPSSGNTIYF,TGTGCCAGTAGCCCAAGCTCTGGAAACACCATATATTTT
NA,TRBJ2-3,TRBV6-1,18,NA,CASSGRFLHGVGADTQYF,TGTGCCAGCAGTGGTCGTTTCTTGCACGGCGTAGGGGCAGATACGCAGTATTTT
TRBD2,TRBJ2-3,TRBV11-3,16,NA,CASSRTSGRSTDTQYF,TGTGCCAGCAGCCGGACTAGCGGGAGGAGCACAGATACGCAGTATTTT
TRBD1,TRBJ1-2,TRBV9,16,NA,CASSETPGQAFYGYTF,TGTGCCAGCAGCGAGACACCGGGACAGGCCTTCTATGGCTACACCTTC
NA,TRBJ2-3,TRBV7-9,15,NA,CASSRDSPATDTQYF,TGTGCCAGCAGCCGAGACAGTCCAGCCACAGATACGCAGTATTTT
NA,TRBJ1-1,TRBV29-1,14,NA,CSAKTAWGNTEAFF,TGCAGCGCTAAAACCGCGTGGGGCAACACTGAAGCTTTCTTT
NA,TRBJ2-2,TRBV19,15,NA,CASSIGAGNTGELFF,TGTGCCAGTAGTATAGGGGCGGGGAACACCGGGGAGCTGTTTTTT
NA,TRBJ2-1,TRBV13,12,NA,CASSLYGNEQFF,TGTGCCAGCAGCTTATACGGCAATGAGCAGTTCTTC
NA,TRBJ1-1,TRBV7-8,15,once,CASSLGGSQGTEAFF,TGTGCCAGCAGCTTAGGGGGTTCCCAGGGCACTGAAGCTTTCTTT
TRBD2,TRBJ2-7,TRBV7-9,17,NA,CASSLGWSGGSSYEQYF,TGTGCCAGCAGCTTGGGATGGTCCGGGGGGTCCTCCTACGAGCAGTACTTC
NA,TRBJ2-7,TRBV20-1,11,NA,CRANRDYEQYF,TGCAGGGCCAACAGGGACTACGAGCAGTACTTC
NA,TRBJ2-7,TRBV30,12,once,CAWSSLFDEQYF,TGTGCCTGGAGTTCTCTATTCGACGAGCAGTACTTC
TRBD1,TRBJ2-7,TRBV24-1,13,NA,CATSDRDSYEQYF,TGTGCCACCAGTGATCGGGACAGCTACGAGCAGTACTTC
NA,TRBJ2-7,TRBV7-6,13,NA,CASSWGRDYEQYF,TGTGCCAGCAGTTGGGGCAGGGACTACGAGCAGTACTTC
NA,TRBJ1-6,TRBV7-9,17,NA,CASSSGVRGSDNSPLHF,TGTGCCAGCAGCTCCGGGGTTAGGGGGTCCGATAATTCACCCCTCCACTTT
TRBD1,TRBJ2-4,TRBV7-9,19,NA,CASSLVVPSGTVAKNIQYF,TGTGCCAGCAGCTTAGTAGTCCCGTCCGGGACAGTAGCCAAAAACATTCAGTACTTC
TRBD1,TRBJ1-6,TRBV6-2/TRBV6-3,14,NA,CASSMTGENSPLHF,TGTGCCAGCAGCATGACAGGGGAAAATTCACCCCTCCACTTT
TRBD2,TRBJ2-5,TRBV7-6,15,NA,CASSLGPSGRETQYF,TGTGCCAGCAGCTTAGGACCTAGCGGGAGAGAGACCCAGTACTTC
NA,TRBJ2-4,TRBV6-6,14,NA,CASSYGLAKNIQYF,TGTGCCAGCAGTTACGGACTAGCCAAAAACATTCAGTACTTC
TRBD2,TRBJ2-1,TRBV10-3,17,NA,CAISESWSLAGSNEQFF,TGTGCCATCAGTGAGTCGTGGAGTCTAGCGGGGAGCAATGAGCAGTTCTTC
TRBD2,TRBJ2-7,TRBV18,15,NA,CASSPGTSGGYEQYF,TGTGCCAGCTCACCCGGGACTAGCGGGGGGTACGAGCAGTACTTC
TRBD2,TRBJ2-7,TRBV7-9,15,NA,CASSLTSGSSYEQYF,TGTGCCAGCAGCTTGACTAGCGGGAGCTCCTACGAGCAGTACTTC
NA,TRBJ1-4,TRBV19,13,NA,CASSGTGSEKLFF,TGTGCCAGTAGTGGGACTGGGAGTGAAAAACTGTTTTTT
NA,TRBJ2-7,TRBV19,13,NA,CASGPGAFYEQYF,TGTGCCAGTGGGCCGGGAGCCTTTTACGAGCAGTACTTC
NA,TRBJ1-1,TRBV4-1,18,once,CASSQDSRTERLRTEAFF,TGCGCCAGCAGCCAAGACTCGAGGACAGAACGGCTACGCACTGAAGCTTTCTTT
TRBD2,TRBJ2-1,TRBV2,15,few,CACSDVGGGWGEQFF,TGTGCCTGCAGTGATGTTGGGGGAGGGTGGGGAGAGCAGTTCTTC
NA,TRBJ2-7,TRBV6-5,16,NA,CASSYSRSRQRYEQYF,TGTGCCAGCAGTTACTCGAGGTCAAGACAGAGATACGAGCAGTACTTC
TRBD1,TRBJ1-2,TRBV7-9,14,few,CASSLMGQGGGYTF,TGTGCCAGCAGCCTAATGGGACAGGGGGGTGGCTACACCTTC
NA,TRBJ1-3,TRBV10-3,16,NA,CAISAITGSSGNTIYF,TGTGCCATCAGTGCTATTACAGGGTCCTCTGGAAACACCATATATTTT
NA,TRBJ2-5,TRBV15,13,once,CATSRDFRETQYF,TGTGCCACCAGCAGAGATTTCAGGGAGACCCAGTACTTC
NA,TRBJ2-4,TRBV19,14,NA,CASSMAVDWDIQYF,TGTGCCAGTAGTATGGCGGTAGATTGGGACATTCAGTACTTC
NA,TRBJ2-3,TRBV6-1,12,NA,CASSEGTDTQYF,TGTGCCAGCAGTGAAGGGACAGATACGCAGTATTTT
TRBD2,TRBJ2-1,TRBV9,17,once,CASSVAGLAESYNEQFF,TGTGCCAGCAGCGTAGCGGGACTAGCGGAGTCCTACAATGAGCAGTTCTTC
TRBD2,TRBJ2-1,TRBV9,16,NA,CASSVTPGLVSNEQFF,TGTGCCAGCAGCGTTACTCCGGGACTAGTCTCCAATGAGCAGTTCTTC
NA,TRBJ1-2,TRBV10-3,15,once,CATTWSQGESGGYTF,TGTGCCACCACATGGAGTCAGGGAGAGAGCGGCGGCTACACCTTC